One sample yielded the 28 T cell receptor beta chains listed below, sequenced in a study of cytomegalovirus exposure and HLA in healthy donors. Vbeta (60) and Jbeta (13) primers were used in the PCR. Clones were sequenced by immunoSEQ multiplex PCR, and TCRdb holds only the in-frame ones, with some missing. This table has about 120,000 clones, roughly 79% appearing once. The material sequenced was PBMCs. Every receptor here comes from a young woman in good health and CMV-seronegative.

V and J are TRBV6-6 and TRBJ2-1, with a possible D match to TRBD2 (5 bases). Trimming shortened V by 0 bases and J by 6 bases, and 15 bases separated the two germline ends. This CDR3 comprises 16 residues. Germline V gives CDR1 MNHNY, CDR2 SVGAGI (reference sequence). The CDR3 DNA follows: TGTGCCAGCAGTTACTCCCCGCTAGCTAGAGGCAATGAGCAGTTCTTC. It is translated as CASSYSPLARGNEQFF.

The CDR3, as DNA: TGTGCCAGCAGCTTCACAGGGGCCCCCTACAATGAGCAGTTCTTC. Its protein is CASSFTGAPYNEQFF. V and J are TRBV11-3 and TRBJ2-1; TRBD1 aligns across 7 bases. The CDR3 contains 15 residues. J lost 2 bases, V lost 3 bases, and 4 bases had no gene match. Per the germline V gene, CDR1 is SGHNT and CDR2 is YENEEA. Drawing the rest from reference TRBV11-3 and TRBJ2-1, the complete variable domain is EAGVVQSPRYKIIEKKQPVAFWCNPISGHNTLYWYLQNLGQGPELLIRYENEEAVDDSQLPKDRFSAERLKGVDSTLKIQPAELGDSAVYLCASSFTGAPYNEQFFGPGTRLTVL.

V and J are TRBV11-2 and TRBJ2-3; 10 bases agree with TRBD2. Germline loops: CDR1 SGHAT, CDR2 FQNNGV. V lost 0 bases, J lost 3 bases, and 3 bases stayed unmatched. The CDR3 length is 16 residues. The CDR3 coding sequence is TGTGCCAGCAGCTTAGATCCTAGCGGGAGAACAGATACGCAGTATTTT. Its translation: CASSLDPSGRTDTQYF.

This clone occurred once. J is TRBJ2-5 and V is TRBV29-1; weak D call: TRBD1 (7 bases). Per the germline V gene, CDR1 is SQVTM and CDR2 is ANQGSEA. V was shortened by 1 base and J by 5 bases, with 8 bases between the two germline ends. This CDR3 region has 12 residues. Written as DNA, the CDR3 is TGCAGCGTTGAAGCAGGGGGGGAGACCCAGTACTTC. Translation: CSVEAGGETQYF.

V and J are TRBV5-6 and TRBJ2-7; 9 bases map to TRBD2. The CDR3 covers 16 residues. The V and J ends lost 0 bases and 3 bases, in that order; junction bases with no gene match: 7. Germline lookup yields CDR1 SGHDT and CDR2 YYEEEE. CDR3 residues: CASSLAGSGRGYEQYF. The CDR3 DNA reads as TGTGCCAGCAGCTTGGCGGGTAGCGGGAGAGGCTACGAGCAGTACTTC.

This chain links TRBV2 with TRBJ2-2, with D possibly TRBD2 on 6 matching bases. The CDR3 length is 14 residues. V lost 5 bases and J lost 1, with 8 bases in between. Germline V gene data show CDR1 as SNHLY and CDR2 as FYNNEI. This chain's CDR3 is CASSSSENTGELFF. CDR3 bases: TGTGCCAGCAGTTCTAGCGAGAACACCGGGGAGCTGTTTTTT.

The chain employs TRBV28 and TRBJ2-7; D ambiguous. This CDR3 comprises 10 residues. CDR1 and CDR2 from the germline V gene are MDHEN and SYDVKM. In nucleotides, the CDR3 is TGTGCTTCCGGCTCCTACGAGCAGTACTTC. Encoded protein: CASGSYEQYF.

In DNA form, the CDR3 reads TGTGCCAGCTCACCACCGTTGACAGGGGGCACAGATACGCAGTATTTT. It is translated as CASSPPLTGGTDTQYF. This chain uses TRBV18 with TRBJ2-3; 8 bases line up with TRBD1. CDR1 is KGHSH and CDR2 is LQKENI in the germline V gene. V dropped 0 bases and J dropped 1; count of bases not matched to a gene: 3. The CDR3 loop spans 16 amino acids.

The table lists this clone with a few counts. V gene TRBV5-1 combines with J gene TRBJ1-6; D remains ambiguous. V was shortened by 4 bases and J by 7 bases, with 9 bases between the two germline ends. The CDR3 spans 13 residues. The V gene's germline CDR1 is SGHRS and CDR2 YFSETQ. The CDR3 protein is CASSQQQNSPLHF. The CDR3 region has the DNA TGCGCCAGCAGCCAACAACAGAATTCACCCCTCCACTTT.

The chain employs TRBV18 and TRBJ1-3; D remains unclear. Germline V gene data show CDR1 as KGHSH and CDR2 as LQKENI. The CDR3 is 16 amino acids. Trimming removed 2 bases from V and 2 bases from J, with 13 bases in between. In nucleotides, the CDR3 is TGTGCCAGCTCACCAAAAGATGGAGGAACTGGAAACACCATATATTTT. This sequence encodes CASSPKDGGTGNTIYF.

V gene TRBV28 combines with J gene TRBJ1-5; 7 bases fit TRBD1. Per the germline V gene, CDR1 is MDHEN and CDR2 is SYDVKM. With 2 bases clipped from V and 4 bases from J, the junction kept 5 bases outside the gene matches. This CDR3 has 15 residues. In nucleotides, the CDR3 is TGTGCCAGCAGTTTAGGGGGCAGGGGGAATCAGCCCCAGCATTTT. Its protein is CASSLGGRGNQPQHF.

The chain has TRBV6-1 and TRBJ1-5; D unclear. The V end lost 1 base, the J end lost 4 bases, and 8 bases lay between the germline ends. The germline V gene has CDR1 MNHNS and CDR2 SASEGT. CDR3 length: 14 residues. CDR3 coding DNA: TGTGCCAGCAGTGAAGTAACAGCAAATCAGCCCCAGCATTTT. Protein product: CASSEVTANQPQHF.

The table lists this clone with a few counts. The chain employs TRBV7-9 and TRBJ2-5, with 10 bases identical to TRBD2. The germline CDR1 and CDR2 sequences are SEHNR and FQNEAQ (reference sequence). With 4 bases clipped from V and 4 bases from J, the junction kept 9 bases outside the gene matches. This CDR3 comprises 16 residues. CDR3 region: CASSSRSGRAVETQYF. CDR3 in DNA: TGTGCCAGCAGCTCCCGGAGCGGGAGGGCCGTAGAGACCCAGTACTTC.

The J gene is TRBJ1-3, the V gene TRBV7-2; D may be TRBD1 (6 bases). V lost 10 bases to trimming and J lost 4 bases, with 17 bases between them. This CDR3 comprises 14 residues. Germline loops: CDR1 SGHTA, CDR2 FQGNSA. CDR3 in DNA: TGTGCCACCCAAAAGCAGGGGATGGGAAACACCATATATTTT. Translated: CATQKQGMGNTIYF.

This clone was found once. The CDR3 sequence is CASSLGPTSTDTQYF. CDR3 nucleotide sequence: TGTGCCAGCAGCCTAGGCCCGACTAGCACAGATACGCAGTATTTT. The J gene is TRBJ2-3, the V gene TRBV7-2; no clear D. The CDR3 is made up of 15 amino acids. Germline values: CDR1 SGHTA, CDR2 FQGNSA. The germline V and J ends were trimmed by 5 bases and 0 bases, with 12 bases remaining between them.

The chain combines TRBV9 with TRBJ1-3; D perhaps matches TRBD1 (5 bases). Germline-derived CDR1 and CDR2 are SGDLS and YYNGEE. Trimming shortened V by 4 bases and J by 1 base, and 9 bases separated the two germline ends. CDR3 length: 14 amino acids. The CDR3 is CASSPKGSGNTIYF. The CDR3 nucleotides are TGTGCCAGCAGCCCCAAGGGGTCTGGAAACACCATATATTTT.

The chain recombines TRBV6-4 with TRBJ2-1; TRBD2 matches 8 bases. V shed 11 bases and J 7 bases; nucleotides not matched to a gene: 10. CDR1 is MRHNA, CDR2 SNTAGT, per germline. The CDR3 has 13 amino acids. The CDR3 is CASRVPGGNEQFF. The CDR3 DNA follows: TGTGCCTCTCGGGTCCCGGGAGGGAATGAGCAGTTCTTC.

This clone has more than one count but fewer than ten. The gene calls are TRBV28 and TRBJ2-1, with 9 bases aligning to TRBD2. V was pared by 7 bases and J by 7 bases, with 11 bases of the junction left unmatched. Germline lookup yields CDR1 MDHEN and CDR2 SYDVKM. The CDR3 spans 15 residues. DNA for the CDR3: TGTGCCAGCACCCCCGCGCGGGAGGGCCCTAATGAGCAGTTCTTC. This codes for CASTPAREGPNEQFF.

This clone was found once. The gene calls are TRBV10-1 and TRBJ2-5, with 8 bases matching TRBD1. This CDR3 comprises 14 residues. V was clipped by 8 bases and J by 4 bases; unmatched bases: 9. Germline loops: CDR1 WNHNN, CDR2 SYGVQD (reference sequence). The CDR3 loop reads CASGESGGRETQYF. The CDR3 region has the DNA TGCGCCAGCGGGGAGTCAGGGGGCCGAGAGACCCAGTACTTC.

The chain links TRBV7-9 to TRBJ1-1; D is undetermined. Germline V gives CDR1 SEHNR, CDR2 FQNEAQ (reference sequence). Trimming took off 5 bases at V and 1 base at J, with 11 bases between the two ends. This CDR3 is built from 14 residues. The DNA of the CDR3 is TGTGCCAGCAGCCCTCACGCAGGGAACACTGAAGCTTTCTTT. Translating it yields CASSPHAGNTEAFF.

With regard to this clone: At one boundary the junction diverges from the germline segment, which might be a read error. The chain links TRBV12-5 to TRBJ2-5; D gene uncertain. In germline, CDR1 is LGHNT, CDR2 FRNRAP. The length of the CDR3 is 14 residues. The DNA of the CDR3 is TGTGCTAGTGGATTGGGCACTGTGAAAGAGACCCAGTACTTC. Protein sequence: CASGLGTVKETQYF.

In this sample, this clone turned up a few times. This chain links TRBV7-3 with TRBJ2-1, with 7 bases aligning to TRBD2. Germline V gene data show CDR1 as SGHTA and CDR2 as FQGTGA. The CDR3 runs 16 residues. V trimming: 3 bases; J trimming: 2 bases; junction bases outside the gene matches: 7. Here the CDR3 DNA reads TGTGCCAGCAGCTTGTCCCCCGGGACTACCTACAATGAGCAGTTCTTC. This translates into CASSLSPGTTYNEQFF.

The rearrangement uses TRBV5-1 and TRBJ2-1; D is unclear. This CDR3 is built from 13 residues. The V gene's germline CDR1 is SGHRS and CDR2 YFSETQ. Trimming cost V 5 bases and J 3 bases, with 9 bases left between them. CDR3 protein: CASSTRDYNEQFF. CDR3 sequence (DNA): TGCGCCAGCAGTACCCGAGACTACAATGAGCAGTTCTTC.

In DNA form, the CDR3 reads TGCGCCAGCAGCCAAGAAGCGAGGGGGTGGTCCTACGAGCAGTACTTC. It specifies CASSQEARGWSYEQYF. The rearrangement uses TRBV4-3 and TRBJ2-5; the D gene is possibly TRBD1 (6 bases). The J call is in doubt because the DNA end fits TRBJ2-7 better. There are 16 residues in the CDR3. Per germline, CDR1 LGHNA and CDR2 YSLEER.

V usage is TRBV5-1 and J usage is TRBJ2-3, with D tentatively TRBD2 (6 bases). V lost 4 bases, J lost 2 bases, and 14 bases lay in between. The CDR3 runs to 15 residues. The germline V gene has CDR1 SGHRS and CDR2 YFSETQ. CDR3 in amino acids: CASSISSADTDTQYF. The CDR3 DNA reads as TGCGCCAGCAGCATATCTAGCGCCGACACAGATACGCAGTATTTT.

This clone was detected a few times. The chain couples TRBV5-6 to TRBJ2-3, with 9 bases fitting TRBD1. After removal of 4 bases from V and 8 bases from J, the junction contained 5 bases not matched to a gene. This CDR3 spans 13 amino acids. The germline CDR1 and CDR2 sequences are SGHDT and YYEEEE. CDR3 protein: CASSITGGSTQYF. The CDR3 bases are TGTGCCAGCAGCATAACAGGGGGCAGTACGCAGTATTTT.

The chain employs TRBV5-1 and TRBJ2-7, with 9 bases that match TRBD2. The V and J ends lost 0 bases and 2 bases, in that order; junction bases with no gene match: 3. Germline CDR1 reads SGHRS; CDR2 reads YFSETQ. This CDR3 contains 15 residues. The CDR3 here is CASSLVSSGAYEQYF. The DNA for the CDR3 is TGCGCCAGCAGCTTGGTTTCTAGCGGGGCCTACGAGCAGTACTTC.

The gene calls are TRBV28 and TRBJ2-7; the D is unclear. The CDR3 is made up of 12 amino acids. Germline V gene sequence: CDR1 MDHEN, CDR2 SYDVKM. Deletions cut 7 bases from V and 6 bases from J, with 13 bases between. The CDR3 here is CASNFRAGEQYF. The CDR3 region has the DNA TGTGCCAGCAATTTCAGAGCAGGCGAGCAGTACTTC. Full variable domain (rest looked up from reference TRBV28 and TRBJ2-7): DVKVTQSSRYLVKRTGEKVFLECVQDMDHENMFWYRQDPGLGLRLIYFSYDVKMKEKGDIPEGYSVSREKKERFSLILESASTNQTSMYLCASNFRAGEQYFGPGTRLTVT.